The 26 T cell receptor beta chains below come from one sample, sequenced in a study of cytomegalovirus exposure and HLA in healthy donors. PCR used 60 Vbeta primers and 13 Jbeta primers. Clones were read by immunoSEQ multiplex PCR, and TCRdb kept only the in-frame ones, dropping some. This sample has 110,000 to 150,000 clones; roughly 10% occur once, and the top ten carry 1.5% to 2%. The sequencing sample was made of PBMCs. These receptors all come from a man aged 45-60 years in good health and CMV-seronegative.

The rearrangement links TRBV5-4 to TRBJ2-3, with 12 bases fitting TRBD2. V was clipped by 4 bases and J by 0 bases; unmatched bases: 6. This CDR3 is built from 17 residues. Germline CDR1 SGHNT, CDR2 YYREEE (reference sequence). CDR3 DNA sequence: TGTGCCAGCAGCGCGAGACTAGCGGGGGCCAGCACAGATACGCAGTATTTT. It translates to CASSARLAGASTDTQYF.

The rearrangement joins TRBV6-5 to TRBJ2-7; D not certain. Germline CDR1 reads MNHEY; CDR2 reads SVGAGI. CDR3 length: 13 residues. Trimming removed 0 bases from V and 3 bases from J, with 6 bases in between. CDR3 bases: TGTGCCAGCAGTTACTCGGCAGGCTACGAGCAGTACTTC. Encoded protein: CASSYSAGYEQYF.

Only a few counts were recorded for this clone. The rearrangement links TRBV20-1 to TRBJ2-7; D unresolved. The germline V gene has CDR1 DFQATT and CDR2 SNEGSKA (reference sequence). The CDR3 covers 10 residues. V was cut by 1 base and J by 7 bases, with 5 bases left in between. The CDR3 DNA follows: TGCAGTGCTAGAGTGAGGGAGCAGTACTTC. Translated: CSARVREQYF.

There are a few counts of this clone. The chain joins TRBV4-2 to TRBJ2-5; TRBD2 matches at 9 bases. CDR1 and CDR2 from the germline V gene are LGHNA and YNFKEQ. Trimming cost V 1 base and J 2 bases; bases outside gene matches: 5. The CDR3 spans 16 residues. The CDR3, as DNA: TGTGCCAGCAGCCAAGTTAGCGGGGGAGCGCAAGAGACCCAGTACTTC. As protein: CASSQVSGGAQETQYF.

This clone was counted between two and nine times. DNA for the CDR3: TGTGCCAGTAGCTCCCGCCCTGAGTCCAGGGGATACTCCTACGAGCAGTACTTC. It is translated as CASSSRPESRGYSYEQYF. J is TRBJ2-7 and V is TRBV19; a weak D match, TRBD1 (6 bases). This CDR3 has 18 amino acids. With 6 bases removed from V and 0 bases from J, the gap between germline ends came to 24 bases. Germline CDR1 and CDR2: LNHDA and SQIVND (reference sequence).

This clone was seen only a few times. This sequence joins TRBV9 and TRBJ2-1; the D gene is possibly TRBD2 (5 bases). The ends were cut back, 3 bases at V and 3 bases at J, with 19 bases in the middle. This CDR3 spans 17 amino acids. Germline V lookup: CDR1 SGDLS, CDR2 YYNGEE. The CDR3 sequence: CASSESLYQRNYNEQFF. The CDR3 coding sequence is TGTGCCAGCAGCGAGAGTCTTTATCAGCGGAACTACAATGAGCAGTTCTTC. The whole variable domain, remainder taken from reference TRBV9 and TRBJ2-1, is DSGVTQTPKHLITATGQRVTLRCSPRSGDLSVYWYQQSLDQGLQFLIQYYNGEERAKGNILERFSAQQFPDLHSELNLSSLELGDSALYFCASSESLYQRNYNEQFFGPGTRLTVL.

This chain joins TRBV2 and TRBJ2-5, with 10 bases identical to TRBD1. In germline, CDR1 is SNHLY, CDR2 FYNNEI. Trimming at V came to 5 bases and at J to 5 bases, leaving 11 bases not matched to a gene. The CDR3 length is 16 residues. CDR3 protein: CASSPPRGDRGETQYF. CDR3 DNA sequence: TGTGCCAGCAGTCCCCCTCGAGGGGACAGGGGTGAGACCCAGTACTTC.

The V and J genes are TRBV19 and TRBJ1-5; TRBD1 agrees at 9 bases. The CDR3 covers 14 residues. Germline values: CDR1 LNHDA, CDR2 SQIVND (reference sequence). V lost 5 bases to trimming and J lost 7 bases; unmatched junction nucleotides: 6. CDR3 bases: TGTGCCAGTAGTCTTGGGACAGGGAGGCAGCCCCAGCATTTT. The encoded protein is CASSLGTGRQPQHF.

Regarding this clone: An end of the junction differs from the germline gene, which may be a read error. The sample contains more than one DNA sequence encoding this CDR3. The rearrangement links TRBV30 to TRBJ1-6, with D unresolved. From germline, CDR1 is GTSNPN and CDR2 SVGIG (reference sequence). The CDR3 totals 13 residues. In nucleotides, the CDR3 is TGTGCCTGGAGTGTACGGGAGAATTCGCCCCTCCACTTT. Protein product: CAWSVRENSPLHF. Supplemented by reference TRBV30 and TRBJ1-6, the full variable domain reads SQTIHQWPATLVQPVGSPLSLECTVEGTSNPNLYWYRQAAGRGLQLLFYSVGIGQISSEVPQNLSASRPQDRQFILSSKKLLLSDSGFYLCAWSVRENSPLHFGNGTRLTVT.

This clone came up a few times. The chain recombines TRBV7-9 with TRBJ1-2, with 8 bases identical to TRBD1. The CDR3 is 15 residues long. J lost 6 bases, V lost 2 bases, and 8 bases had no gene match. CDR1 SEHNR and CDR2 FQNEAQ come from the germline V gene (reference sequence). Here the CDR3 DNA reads TGTGCCAGCAGCTTACATCAGGGGGCAGTTGATGGCTACACCTTC. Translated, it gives CASSLHQGAVDGYTF.

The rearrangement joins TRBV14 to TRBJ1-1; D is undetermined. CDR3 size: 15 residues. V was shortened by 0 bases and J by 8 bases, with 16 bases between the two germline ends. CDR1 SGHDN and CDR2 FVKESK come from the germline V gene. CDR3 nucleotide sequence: TGTGCCAGCAGCCAAGATGACGCGGCCGCCCGGGAAGCTTTCTTT. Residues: CASSQDDAAAREAFF.

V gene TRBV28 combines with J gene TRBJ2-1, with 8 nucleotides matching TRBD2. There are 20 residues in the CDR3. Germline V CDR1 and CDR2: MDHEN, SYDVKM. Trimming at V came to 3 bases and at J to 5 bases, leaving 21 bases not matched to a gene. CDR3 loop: CASSFPLTAGGKPNNNEQFF. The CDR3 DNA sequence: TGTGCCAGCAGTTTTCCCCTCACGGCGGGGGGCAAACCCAACAACAATGAGCAGTTCTTC. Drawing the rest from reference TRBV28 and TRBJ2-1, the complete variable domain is DVKVTQSSRYLVKRTGEKVFLECVQDMDHENMFWYRQDPGLGLRLIYFSYDVKMKEKGDIPEGYSVSREKKERFSLILESASTNQTSMYLCASSFPLTAGGKPNNNEQFFGPGTRLTVL.

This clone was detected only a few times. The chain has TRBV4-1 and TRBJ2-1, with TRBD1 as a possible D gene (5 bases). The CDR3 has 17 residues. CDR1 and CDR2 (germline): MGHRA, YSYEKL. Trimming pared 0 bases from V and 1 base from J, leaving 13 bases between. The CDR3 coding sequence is TGCGCCAGCAGCCAAGATCCAAGGGGTTGGTCCTACAATGAGCAGTTCTTC. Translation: CASSQDPRGWSYNEQFF.

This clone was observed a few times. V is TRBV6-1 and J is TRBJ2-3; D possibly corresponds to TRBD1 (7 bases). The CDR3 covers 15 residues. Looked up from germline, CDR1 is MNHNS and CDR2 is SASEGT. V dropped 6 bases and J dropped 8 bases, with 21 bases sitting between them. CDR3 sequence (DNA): TGTGCCAGCAGCCTGATTGGGACAGAGGGGGGTACGCAGTATTTT. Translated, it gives CASSLIGTEGGTQYF.

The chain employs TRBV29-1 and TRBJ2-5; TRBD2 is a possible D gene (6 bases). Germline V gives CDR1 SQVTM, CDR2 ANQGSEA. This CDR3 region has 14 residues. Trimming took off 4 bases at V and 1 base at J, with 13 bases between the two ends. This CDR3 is CSVARGIGQETQYF. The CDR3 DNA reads TGCAGCGTTGCTCGGGGGATCGGCCAAGAGACCCAGTACTTC.

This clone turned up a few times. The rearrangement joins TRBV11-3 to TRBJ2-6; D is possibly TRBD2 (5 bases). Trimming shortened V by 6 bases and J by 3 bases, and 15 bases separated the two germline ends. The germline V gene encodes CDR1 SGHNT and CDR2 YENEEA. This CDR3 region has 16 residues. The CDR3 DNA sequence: TGTGCCAGCAGTAAAGGGCCGGGGTATGGGGCCAACGTCCTGACTTTC. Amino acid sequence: CASSKGPGYGANVLTF.

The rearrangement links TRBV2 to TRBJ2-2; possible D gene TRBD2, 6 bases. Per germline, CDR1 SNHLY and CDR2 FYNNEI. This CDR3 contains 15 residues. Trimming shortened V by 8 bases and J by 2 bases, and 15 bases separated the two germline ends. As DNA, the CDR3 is TGTGCCAGCGGCGGGGCGGGTCTTAACACCGGGGAGCTGTTTTTT. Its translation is CASGGAGLNTGELFF. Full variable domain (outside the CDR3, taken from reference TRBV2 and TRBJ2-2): EPEVTQTPSHQVTQMGQEVILRCVPISNHLYFYWYRQILGQKVEFLVSFYNNEISEKSEIFDDQFSVERPDGSNFTLKIRSTKLEDSAMYFCASGGAGLNTGELFFGEGSRLTVL.

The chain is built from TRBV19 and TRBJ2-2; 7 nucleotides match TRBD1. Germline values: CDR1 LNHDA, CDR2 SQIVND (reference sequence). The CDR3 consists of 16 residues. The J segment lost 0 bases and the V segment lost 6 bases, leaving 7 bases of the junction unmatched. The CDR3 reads CASRRTTGTNTGELFF. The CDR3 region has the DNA TGTGCCAGTAGGAGAACGACAGGGACGAACACCGGGGAGCTGTTTTTT.

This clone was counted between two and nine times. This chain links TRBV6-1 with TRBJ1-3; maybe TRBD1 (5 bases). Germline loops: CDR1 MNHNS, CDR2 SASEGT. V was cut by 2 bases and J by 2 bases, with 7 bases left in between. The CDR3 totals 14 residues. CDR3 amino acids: CASSERGTGNTIYF. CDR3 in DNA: TGTGCCAGCAGTGAAAGGGGAACTGGAAACACCATATATTTT.

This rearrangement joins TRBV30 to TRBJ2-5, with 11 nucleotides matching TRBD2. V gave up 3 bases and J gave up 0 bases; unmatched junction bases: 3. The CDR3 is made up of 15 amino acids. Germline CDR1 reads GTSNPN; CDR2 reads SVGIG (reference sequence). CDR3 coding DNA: TGTGCCTGGAGGAGACTAGCGGGGAACCAAGAGACCCAGTACTTC. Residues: CAWRRLAGNQETQYF.

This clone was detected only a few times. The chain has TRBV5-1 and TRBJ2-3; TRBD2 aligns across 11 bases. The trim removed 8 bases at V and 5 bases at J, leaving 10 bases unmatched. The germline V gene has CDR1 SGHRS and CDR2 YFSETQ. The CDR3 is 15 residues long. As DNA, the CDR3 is TGCGCCAGTGCGACGACTAGCGGGGAGAAAGATACGCAGTATTTT. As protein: CASATTSGEKDTQYF.

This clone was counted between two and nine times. The CDR3 sequence: CASSLQGRASGSREQYF. The CDR3 DNA reads as TGTGCCAGCAGTTTACAGGGCAGGGCCAGCGGGAGCCGGGAGCAGTACTTC. V gene TRBV28 combines with J gene TRBJ2-5, with TRBD2 matching over 8 bases. Germline values: CDR1 MDHEN, CDR2 SYDVKM. The junction had 19 bases not matched to a gene; V was cut back by 2 bases and J by 11 bases. The CDR3 extends over 17 amino acids.

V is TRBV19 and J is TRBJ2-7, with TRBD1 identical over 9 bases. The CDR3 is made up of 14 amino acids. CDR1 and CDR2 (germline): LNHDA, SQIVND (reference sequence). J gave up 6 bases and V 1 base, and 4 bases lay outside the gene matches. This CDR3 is CASSIGGQGIEQYF. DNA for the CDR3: TGTGCCAGTAGTATAGGGGGACAGGGAATCGAGCAGTACTTC.

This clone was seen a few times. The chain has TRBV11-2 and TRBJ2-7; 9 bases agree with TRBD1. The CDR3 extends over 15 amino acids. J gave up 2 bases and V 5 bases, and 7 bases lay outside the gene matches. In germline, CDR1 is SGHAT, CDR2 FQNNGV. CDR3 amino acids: CASSNRDRVAYEQYF. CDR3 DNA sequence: TGTGCCAGCAGCAACCGGGACAGGGTAGCCTACGAGCAGTACTTC.

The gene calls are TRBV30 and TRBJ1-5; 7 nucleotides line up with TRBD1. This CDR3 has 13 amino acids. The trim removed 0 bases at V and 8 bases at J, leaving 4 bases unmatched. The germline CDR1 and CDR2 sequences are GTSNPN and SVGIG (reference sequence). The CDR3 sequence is CAWSVQGNEPQHF. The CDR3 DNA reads TGTGCCTGGAGTGTACAGGGGAACGAGCCCCAGCATTTT.

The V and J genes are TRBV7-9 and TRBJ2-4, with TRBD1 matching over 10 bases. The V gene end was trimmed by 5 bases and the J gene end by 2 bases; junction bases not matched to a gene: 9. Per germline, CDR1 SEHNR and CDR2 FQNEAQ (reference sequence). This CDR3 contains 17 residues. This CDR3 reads CASSGTGTGEPKNIQYF. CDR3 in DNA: TGTGCCAGCAGCGGCACCGGGACAGGGGAGCCCAAAAACATTCAGTACTTC.